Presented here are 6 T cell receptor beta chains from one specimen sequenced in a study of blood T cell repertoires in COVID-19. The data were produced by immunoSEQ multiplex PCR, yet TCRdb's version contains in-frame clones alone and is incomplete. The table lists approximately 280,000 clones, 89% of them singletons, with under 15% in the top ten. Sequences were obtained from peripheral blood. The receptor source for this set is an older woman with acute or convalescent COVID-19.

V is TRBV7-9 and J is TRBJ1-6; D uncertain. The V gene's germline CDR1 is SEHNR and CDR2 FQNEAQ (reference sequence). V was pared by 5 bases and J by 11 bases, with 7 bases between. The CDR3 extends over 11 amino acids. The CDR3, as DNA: TGTGCCAGCAGCGCCGGGACACCCCTCCACTTT. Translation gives CASSAGTPLHF. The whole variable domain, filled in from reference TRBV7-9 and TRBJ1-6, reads DTGVSQNPRHKITKRGQNVTFRCDPISEHNRLYWYRQTLGQGPEFLTYFQNEAQLEKSRLLSDRFSAERPKGSFSTLEIQRTEQGDSAMYLCASSAGTPLHFGNGTRLTVT.

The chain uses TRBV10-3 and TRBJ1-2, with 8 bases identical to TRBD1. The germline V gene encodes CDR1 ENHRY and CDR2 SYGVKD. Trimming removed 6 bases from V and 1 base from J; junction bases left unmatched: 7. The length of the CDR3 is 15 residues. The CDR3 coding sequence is TGTGCCATCAGGTGGACAGGGACAAGTAACTATGGCTACACCTTC. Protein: CAIRWTGTSNYGYTF.

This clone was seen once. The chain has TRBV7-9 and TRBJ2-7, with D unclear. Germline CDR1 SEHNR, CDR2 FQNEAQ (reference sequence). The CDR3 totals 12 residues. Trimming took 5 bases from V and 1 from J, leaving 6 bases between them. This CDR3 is CASSPGSYEQYF. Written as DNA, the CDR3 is TGTGCCAGCAGCCCCGGGTCCTACGAGCAGTACTTC.

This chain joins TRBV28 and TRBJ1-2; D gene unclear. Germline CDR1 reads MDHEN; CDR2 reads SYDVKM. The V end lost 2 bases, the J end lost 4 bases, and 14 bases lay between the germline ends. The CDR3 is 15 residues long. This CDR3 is CASSLGDSEGYGYTF. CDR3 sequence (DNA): TGTGCCAGCAGTTTAGGGGATAGCGAGGGCTATGGCTACACCTTC.

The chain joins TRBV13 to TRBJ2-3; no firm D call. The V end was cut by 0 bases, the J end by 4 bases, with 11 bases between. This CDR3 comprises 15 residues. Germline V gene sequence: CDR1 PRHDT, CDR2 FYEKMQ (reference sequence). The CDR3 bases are TGTGCCAGCAGCTTAGGAATAGCCGGTGCAGATACGCAGTATTTT. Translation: CASSLGIAGADTQYF.

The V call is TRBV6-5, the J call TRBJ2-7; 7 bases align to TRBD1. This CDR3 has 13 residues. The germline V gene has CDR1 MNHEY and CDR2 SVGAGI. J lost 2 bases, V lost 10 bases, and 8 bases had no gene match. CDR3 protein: CATLRQGAYEQYF. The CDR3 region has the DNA TGTGCCACCCTGAGACAGGGAGCCTACGAGCAGTACTTC.